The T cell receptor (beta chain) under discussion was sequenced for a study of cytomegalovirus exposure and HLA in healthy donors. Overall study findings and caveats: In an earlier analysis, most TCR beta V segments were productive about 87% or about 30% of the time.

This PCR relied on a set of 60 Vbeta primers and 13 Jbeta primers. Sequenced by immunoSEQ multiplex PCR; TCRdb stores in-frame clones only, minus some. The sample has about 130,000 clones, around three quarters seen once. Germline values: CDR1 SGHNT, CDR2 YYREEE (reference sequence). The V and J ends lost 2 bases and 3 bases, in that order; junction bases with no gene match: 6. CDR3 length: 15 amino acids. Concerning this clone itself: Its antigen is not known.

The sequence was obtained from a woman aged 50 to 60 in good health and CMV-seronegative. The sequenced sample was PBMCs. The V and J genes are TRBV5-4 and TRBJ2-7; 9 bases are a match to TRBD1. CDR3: CASSFRGQGLYEQYF. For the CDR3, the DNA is TGTGCCAGCAGCTTTAGGGGACAGGGTCTCTACGAGCAGTACTTC. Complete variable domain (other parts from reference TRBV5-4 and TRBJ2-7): ETGVTQSPTHLIKTRGQQVTLRCSSQSGHNTVSWYQQALGQGPQFIFQYYREEENGRGNFPPRFSGLQFPNYSSELNVNALELDDSALYLCASSFRGQGLYEQYFGPGTRLTVT.